These 6 T cell receptor beta chains were all obtained from the same sample, sequenced in a study of blood T cell repertoires in COVID-19. Clones were sequenced by immunoSEQ multiplex PCR, and TCRdb holds only the in-frame ones, with some missing. The table records tens of thousands of clones, 70% to 90% of them present only once. The sequencing sample was made of peripheral blood. The receptors come from a human donor in a cohort sampled during active COVID-19.

This clone was seen more than once but under ten times. The rearrangement joins TRBV5-1 to TRBJ1-1; D possibly corresponds to TRBD1 (6 bases). The germline CDR1 and CDR2 sequences are SGHRS and YFSETQ. The ends were cut back, 1 base at V and 7 bases at J, with 14 bases in the middle. This CDR3 has 14 amino acids. The chain's CDR3 is CASSLTGRTDEAFF. CDR3 DNA: TGCGCCAGCAGCTTGACCGGACGGACAGATGAAGCTTTCTTT.

This clone was seen only a few times. The J gene is TRBJ2-7, the V gene TRBV19; D is ambiguous. V was pared by 3 bases and J by 0 bases, with 9 bases between. The CDR3 totals 14 residues. Germline-derived CDR1 and CDR2 are LNHDA and SQIVND (reference sequence). As DNA, the CDR3 is TGTGCCAGTAGTATGGCGTGGAGCTCCTACGAGCAGTACTTC. This sequence encodes CASSMAWSSYEQYF.

A single count supports this clone. The genes are TRBV10-3 and TRBJ2-2, with 7 bases lining up with TRBD1. The CDR3 contains 17 residues. With V trimmed by 4 bases and J by 0 bases, 8 bases remained unmatched. Germline CDR1 reads ENHRY; CDR2 reads SYGVKD. CDR3 protein: CAISASGQVSNTGELFF. In nucleotides, the CDR3 is TGTGCCATCAGTGCCTCAGGACAGGTCTCGAACACCGGGGAGCTGTTTTTT.

This clone is a singleton in its sample. The V and J genes are TRBV10-3 and TRBJ2-3; 8 nucleotides match TRBD2. The CDR3 has 13 residues. The germline V gene has CDR1 ENHRY and CDR2 SYGVKD. The J segment lost 3 bases and the V segment lost 9 bases, leaving 5 bases of the junction unmatched. This chain's CDR3 is CAISGVGTDTQYF. The CDR3 DNA reads TGTGCCATTAGCGGGGTCGGAACAGATACGCAGTATTTT.

The gene calls are TRBV7-9 and TRBJ2-4; weak D call: TRBD1 (6 bases). The CDR3 is made up of 14 amino acids. The V end lost 5 bases, the J end lost 4 bases, and 12 bases lay between the germline ends. The germline CDR1 and CDR2 sequences are SEHNR and FQNEAQ (reference sequence). The CDR3 nucleotides read TGTGCCAGCAGCGGACCTCAGGGGAAAAACATTCAGTACTTC. This gives the protein CASSGPQGKNIQYF.

The chain recombines TRBV16 with TRBJ2-7, with D possibly TRBD2 on 6 matching bases. The V gene lost 4 bases and the J gene lost 2 bases, with 21 bases spanning the gap. CDR3 length: 17 amino acids. CDR1 and CDR2 from the germline V gene are KGHSY and FQNENV. In DNA, the CDR3 is TGTGCCAGCAGCCTCGAAACTCCGGGACTGAATGCCTACGAGCAGTACTTC. Protein sequence: CASSLETPGLNAYEQYF.